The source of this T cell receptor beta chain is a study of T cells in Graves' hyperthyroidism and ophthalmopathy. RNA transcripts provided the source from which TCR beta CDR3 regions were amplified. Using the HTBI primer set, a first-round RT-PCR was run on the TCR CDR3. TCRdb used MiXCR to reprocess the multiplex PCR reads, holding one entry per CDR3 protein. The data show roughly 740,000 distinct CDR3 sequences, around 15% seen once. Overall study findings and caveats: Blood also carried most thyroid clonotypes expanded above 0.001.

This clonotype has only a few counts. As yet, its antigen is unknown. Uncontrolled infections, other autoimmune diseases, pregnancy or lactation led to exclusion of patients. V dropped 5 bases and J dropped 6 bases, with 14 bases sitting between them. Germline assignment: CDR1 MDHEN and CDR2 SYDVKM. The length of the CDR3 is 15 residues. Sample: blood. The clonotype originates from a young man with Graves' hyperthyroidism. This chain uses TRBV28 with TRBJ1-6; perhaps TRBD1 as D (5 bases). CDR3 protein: CASSPGQGGNSPLHF. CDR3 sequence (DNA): TGTGCCAGCAGTCCCGGCCAGGGAGGTAATTCACCCCTCCACTTT.